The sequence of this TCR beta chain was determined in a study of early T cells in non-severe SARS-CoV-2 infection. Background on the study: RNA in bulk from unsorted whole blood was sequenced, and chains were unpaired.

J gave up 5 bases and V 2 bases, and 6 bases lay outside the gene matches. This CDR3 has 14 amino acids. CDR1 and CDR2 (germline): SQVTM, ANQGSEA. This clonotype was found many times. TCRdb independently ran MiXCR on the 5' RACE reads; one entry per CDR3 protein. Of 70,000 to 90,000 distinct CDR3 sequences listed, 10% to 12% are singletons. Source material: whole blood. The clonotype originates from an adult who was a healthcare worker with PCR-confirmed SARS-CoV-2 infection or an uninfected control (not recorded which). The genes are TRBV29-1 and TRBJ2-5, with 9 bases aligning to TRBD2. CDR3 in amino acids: CSVESERGVETQYF. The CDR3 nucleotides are TGCAGCGTTGAATCGGAGCGGGGGGTTGAGACCCAGTACTTC. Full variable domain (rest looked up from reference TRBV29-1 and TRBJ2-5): SAVISQKPSRDICQRGTSLTIQCQVDSQVTMMFWYRQQPGQSLTLIATANQGSEATYESGFVIDKFPISRPNLTFSTLTVSNMSPEDSSIYLCSVESERGVETQYFGPGTRLLVL.